The clone carrying this T cell receptor beta chain has a handful of counts. V lost 4 bases, J lost 6 bases, and 7 bases lay in between. In germline, CDR1 is MNHEY, CDR2 SMNVEV (reference sequence). CDR3 size: 11 residues. This sample was included in a study of CD8+ T cells in alopecia areata. Once RNA had been extracted, it was reverse transcribed into cDNA to act as the sequencing template. TCRdb's copy holds only in-frame clones and misses some; the assay was immunoSEQ multiplex PCR. The repertoire holds some 170,000 clones, about 66% seen once, with more than 9.5% in the top ten. The V gene is TRBV27, the J gene TRBJ2-7; no definite D call. Sequenced material: CD8+ T cells sorted from blood, taken at week 0. This TCR derives from a human donor with alopecia areata. The CDR3 DNA reads TGTGCCAGCAGTTACGGATTCGAGCAGTACTTC. Translation gives CASSYGFEQYF.